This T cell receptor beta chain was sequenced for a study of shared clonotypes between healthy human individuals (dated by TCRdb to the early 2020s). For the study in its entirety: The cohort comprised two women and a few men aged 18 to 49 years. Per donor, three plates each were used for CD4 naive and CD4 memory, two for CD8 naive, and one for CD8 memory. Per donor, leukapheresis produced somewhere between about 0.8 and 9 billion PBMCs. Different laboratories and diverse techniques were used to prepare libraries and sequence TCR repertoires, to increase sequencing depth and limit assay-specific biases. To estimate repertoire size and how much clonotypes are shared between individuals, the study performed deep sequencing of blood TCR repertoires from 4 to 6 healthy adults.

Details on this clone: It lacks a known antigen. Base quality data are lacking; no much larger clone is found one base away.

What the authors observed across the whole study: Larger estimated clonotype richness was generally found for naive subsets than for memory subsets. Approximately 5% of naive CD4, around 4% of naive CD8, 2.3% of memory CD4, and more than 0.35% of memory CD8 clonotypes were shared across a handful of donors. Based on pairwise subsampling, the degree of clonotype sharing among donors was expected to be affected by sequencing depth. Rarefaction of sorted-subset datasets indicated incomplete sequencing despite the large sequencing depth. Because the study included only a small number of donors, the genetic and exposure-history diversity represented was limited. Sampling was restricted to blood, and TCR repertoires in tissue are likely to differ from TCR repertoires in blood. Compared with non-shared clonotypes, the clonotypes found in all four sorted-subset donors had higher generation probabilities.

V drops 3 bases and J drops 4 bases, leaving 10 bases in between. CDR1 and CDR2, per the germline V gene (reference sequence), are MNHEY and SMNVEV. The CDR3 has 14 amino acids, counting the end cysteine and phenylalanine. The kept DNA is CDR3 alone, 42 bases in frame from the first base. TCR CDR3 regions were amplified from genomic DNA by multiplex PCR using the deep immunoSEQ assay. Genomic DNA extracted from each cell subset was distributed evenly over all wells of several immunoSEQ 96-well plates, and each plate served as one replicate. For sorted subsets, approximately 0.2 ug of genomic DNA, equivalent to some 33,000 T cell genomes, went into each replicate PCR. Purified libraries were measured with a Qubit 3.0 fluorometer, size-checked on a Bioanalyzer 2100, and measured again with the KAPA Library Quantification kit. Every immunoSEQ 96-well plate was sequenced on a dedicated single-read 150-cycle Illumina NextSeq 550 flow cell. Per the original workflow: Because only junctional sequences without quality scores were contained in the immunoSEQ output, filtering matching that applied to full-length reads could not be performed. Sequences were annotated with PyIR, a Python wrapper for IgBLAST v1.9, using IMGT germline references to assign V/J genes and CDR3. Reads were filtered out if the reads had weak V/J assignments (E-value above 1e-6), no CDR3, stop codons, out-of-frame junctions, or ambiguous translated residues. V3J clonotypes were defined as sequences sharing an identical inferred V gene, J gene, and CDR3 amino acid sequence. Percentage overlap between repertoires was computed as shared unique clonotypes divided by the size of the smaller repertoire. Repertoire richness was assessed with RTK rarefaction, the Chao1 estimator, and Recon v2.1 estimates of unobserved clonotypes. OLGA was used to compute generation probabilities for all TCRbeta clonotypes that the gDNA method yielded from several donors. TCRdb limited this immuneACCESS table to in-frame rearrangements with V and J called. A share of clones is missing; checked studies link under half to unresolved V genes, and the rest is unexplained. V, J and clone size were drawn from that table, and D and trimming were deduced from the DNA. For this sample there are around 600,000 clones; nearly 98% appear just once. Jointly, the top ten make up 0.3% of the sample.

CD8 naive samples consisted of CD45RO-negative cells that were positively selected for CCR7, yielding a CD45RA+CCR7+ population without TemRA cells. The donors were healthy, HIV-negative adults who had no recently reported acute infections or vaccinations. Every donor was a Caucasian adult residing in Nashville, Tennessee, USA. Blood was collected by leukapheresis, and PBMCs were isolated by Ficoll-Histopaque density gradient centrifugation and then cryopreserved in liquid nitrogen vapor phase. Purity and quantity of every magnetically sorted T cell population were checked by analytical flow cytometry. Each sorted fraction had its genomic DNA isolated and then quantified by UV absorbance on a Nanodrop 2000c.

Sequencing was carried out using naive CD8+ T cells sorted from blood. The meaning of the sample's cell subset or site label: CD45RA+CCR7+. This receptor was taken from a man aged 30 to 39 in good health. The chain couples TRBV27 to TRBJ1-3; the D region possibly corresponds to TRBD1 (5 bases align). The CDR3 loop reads CASSFSRVGNTIYF. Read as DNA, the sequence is TGTGCCAGCAGTTTCTCCAGGGTCGGAAACACCATATATTTT.